This T cell receptor beta chain came from a study of shared clonotypes between healthy human individuals (dated by TCRdb to 2018 to 2021). Turning to the overall study: Three men and a couple of women, aged 18 to 49 years, made up the cohort. Per donor, three plates each were used for CD4 naive and CD4 memory, two for CD8 naive, and one for CD8 memory. To estimate repertoire size and how much clonotype sharing occurs between individuals, the study deeply sequenced the blood TCR repertoires of about 5 healthy adults. To increase sequencing depth and limit assay-specific biases, TCR repertoire library preparation and sequencing were carried out by different laboratories using diverse techniques. Between about 0.8 and 8.9 billion PBMCs per donor were obtained by leukapheresis.

Using the deep immunoSEQ assay, multiplex PCR amplified TCR CDR3 regions from genomic DNA. For each cell subset, the extracted genomic DNA was distributed evenly across all wells of several immunoSEQ 96-well plates, and each plate served as one replicate. For sorted subsets, roughly 190 ng of genomic DNA, equivalent to about 30,000 T cell genomes, went into each replicate PCR. The purified libraries were quantified using a Qubit 3.0 fluorometer, sized with a Bioanalyzer 2100, and then quantified again using the KAPA Library Quantification kit. A separate single-read 150-cycle Illumina NextSeq 550 flow cell was used to sequence each immunoSEQ 96-well plate. The original pipeline was this. The immunoSEQ output contained only junctional sequences without quality scores, so filtering could not match that applied to full-length reads. Sequences were annotated with PyIR, a Python wrapper for IgBLAST v1.9, and V/J genes and CDR3 were assigned using IMGT germline references. Reads with weak V/J assignments (E-value above 1e-6), missing CDR3, stop codons, out-of-frame junctions, or ambiguous translated residues were removed. V3J clonotypes were defined as sequences sharing an identical inferred V gene, J gene, and CDR3 amino acid sequence. Percentage overlap between repertoires was calculated by dividing the number of shared unique clonotypes by the size of the smaller repertoire. Three approaches were used to assess repertoire richness: RTK rarefaction, the Chao1 estimator, and Recon v2.1 estimates of unobserved clonotypes. OLGA was used to compute generation probabilities for all TCRbeta clonotypes that the gDNA method yielded from a handful of donors. The immuneACCESS repertoire file appears here via TCRdb, limited to in-frame rearrangements. These files lack a portion of the clones; in checked studies, under half of the deficit traces to unresolved V genes, and the cause of the others is not known. V and J calls and clone size are as listed in that table; D and trimming were resolved from the DNA. In this sample the table shows under 2.5 million clones, about nine tenths of which occur a single time. The top ten clonotypes cover 0.37% of the sample.

To note about this clone: The antigen this receptor binds is unknown. Nothing much larger sits one base from this clone, and base qualities are not available.

The donors were healthy, HIV-negative adults with no recently reported acute infections or vaccinations. Only Caucasian adults living in Nashville, Tennessee, USA were represented among the donors. CD4+ T cells were enriched through magnetic negative selection, after which naive cells were positively selected on CD45RA and the remaining negative fraction served as the memory subset. After blood collection by leukapheresis, PBMCs were isolated using Ficoll-Histopaque density gradient centrifugation and then cryopreserved in the vapor phase of liquid nitrogen. Analytical flow cytometry was used to check the purity and quantity of every magnetically sorted T cell population. From each sorted fraction, genomic DNA was isolated and quantified by UV absorbance on a Nanodrop 2000c. The research as a whole found: Larger estimated clonotype richness was generally found for naive subsets than for memory subsets. When several donors were compared, the shared fraction of clonotypes was 5% to 6.5% for naive CD4, around 4% for naive CD8, more than 2% for memory CD4, and 0.35% to 0.4% for memory CD8. Only blood was sampled, and tissue TCR repertoires likely differ from those in blood. Incomplete sequencing was indicated by rarefaction of sorted-subset datasets, despite the large sequencing depth. Pairwise subsampling indicated that sequencing depth was expected to affect the degree of clonotype sharing among donors. Compared with non-shared clonotypes, clonotypes shared by all four sorted-subset donors had higher generation probabilities. Because the study included a small number of donors, the genetic and exposure-history diversity represented was limited.

Measured from the cysteine to the phenylalanine, the CDR3 is 16 residues long. This entry keeps only the CDR3 DNA: 48 bases, framed from base 1. V loses 4 bases, J loses 1 base, and the germline ends lie 15 bases apart. The germline V gene provides CDR1 SGDLS and CDR2 YYNGEE. This clonotype was sampled from a man aged 18 to 30 in good health. Some clones in this sample may be carry-over from other donors' samples. The chain is made from TRBV9 and TRBJ1-3; the D segment cannot be called with confidence. The specimen sequenced was naive CD4+ T cells from PBMCs. Explained via the paper, the cell subset or site label denotes: CD45RA+ positively selected. The CDR3 here reads CASSPAPTSSGNTIYF. The base sequence is TGTGCCAGCAGCCCCGCCCCTACCTCTTCTGGAAACACCATATATTTT.